The clone carrying this T cell receptor (beta chain) was found a few times. The antigen is not known. This specimen comes from a study of T cells in Graves' hyperthyroidism and ophthalmopathy. Overall study context: Blood from the periphery was taken at initial diagnosis, before any treatment.

RNA transcripts were the template for amplifying TCR beta CDR3 regions. Primed by the HTBI set, a first-round RT-PCR was run on the TCR CDR3. MiXCR was run by TCRdb on the multiplex PCR reads, yielding one entry per CDR3 protein. In the table there are almost 350,000 distinct CDR3 sequences, about a sixth of which are singletons. Notes on the study in general: Ophthalmopathy and stable hyperthyroidism were told apart by a 13 V-J model.

Uncontrolled infections, other autoimmune diseases, pregnancy or lactation led to exclusion of patients. Cells are PBMCs isolated from about 10 ml of fresh blood. CDR3 length equals 14 residues. V shed 4 bases and J shed 2 bases, with 12 bases lying between them. Germline V lookup: CDR1 LGHDT, CDR2 YNNKEL (reference sequence). V gene TRBV3-1 combines with J gene TRBJ2-7, with D perhaps given as TRBD1 or TRBD2 (5 bases each). Specimen: blood. The clonotype comes from a woman in her thirties or forties with Graves' ophthalmopathy. The CDR3 sequence is CASSRRDGAYEQYF. In DNA, the CDR3 is TGTGCCAGCAGCCGCCGGGACGGAGCCTACGAGCAGTACTTC.